The 6 T cell receptor beta chains below come from one sample, sequenced in a study of long-term antiretroviral therapy in people with HIV. Researchers report immunoSEQ v3.0 was run at survey level. Data came from immunoSEQ multiplex PCR; TCRdb stores just in-frame clones and leaves some out. The table records 29,000 or so clones, 93% of them present only once. The sequenced sample was unsorted PBMCs, obtained about 6.5 years after starting antiretroviral therapy. All receptors derive from a woman aged 40 to 50 with HIV.

This clone was detected once. The chain employs TRBV6-5 and TRBJ2-2, with unresolved D. Trimming left V 2 bases short and J 3 bases short, with 7 bases between. The CDR3 is 14 residues long. CDR1 and CDR2 from the germline V gene are MNHEY and SVGAGI. In DNA, the CDR3 is TGTGCCAGCAGTTACGCGGCAGACACCGGGGAGCTGTTTTTT. This gives the protein CASSYAADTGELFF.

The chain is built from TRBV5-4 and TRBJ2-1, with 11 bases identical to TRBD1. J lost 7 bases, V lost 5 bases, and 8 bases had no gene match. The V gene's germline CDR1 is SGHNT and CDR2 YYREEE (reference sequence). The CDR3 is made up of 15 amino acids. In DNA, the CDR3 is TGTGCCAGCAGAGGAGGACAGGGGGCTATGAATGAGCAGTTCTTC. It yields the protein CASRGGQGAMNEQFF.

The chain uses TRBV9 and TRBJ2-3; weak D call: TRBD2 (5 bases). From germline, CDR1 is SGDLS and CDR2 YYNGEE. This CDR3 has 14 residues. Deletions cut 3 bases from V and 7 bases from J, with 15 bases between. The DNA for the CDR3 is TGTGCCAGCAGCGCCGACTATTCACAGAATACGCAGTATTTT. Residues: CASSADYSQNTQYF.

Here the CDR3 reads CTSSQDLGGRTSGANVLTF. CDR3 sequence (DNA): TGCACCAGCAGCCAAGATCTAGGGGGAAGGACCTCTGGGGCCAACGTCCTGACTTTC. The rearrangement uses TRBV1 and TRBJ2-6; whether TRBD1, the table's D call, matches the DNA was not checked. TRBV1 is flagged as a pseudogene. The length of the CDR3 is 19 residues.

In this sample, this clone turned up once. This rearrangement joins TRBV19 to TRBJ2-1; the match to TRBD2 covers 9 bases. V shed 5 bases and J 1 base; nucleotides not matched to a gene: 15. CDR3 length: 19 residues. Germline V gives CDR1 LNHDA, CDR2 SQIVND (reference sequence). The CDR3 coding sequence is TGTGCCAGTAGTGGGAAAGACGGACTAGCGAGGCTTTCCTACAATGAGCAGTTCTTC. Translation gives CASSGKDGLARLSYNEQFF.

The chain links TRBV10-3 to TRBJ2-1, with 10 bases identical to TRBD1. V lost 2 bases, J lost 6 bases, and 7 bases stayed unmatched. Germline V gene lookup returns CDR1 ENHRY and CDR2 SYGVKD. The CDR3 has 16 amino acids. The CDR3 DNA reads TGTGCCATCAGTGAGCTTCGGACAGGGGGTTTCAATGAGCAGTTCTTC. Encoded protein: CAISELRTGGFNEQFF.